This T cell receptor (beta chain) was retrieved from a study of tissue T cells after allogeneic stem cell transplantation. Stated time point: mouse harvest day 7 after allogeneic transplant. The graft held 10^6 splenic CD5+ T cells and 10^7 T-cell-depleted bone marrow cells. This mouse GVHD model was MHC-mismatched B6 to BALB/c, profiled day 7 or 14. The germline gives CDR1 KGHPV, CDR2 FQNQEV (reference sequence). Trimming took 2 bases from V and 9 from J, leaving 15 bases between them. The CDR3 runs to 14 residues. Clones were read by immunoSEQ multiplex PCR, and TCRdb kept only the in-frame ones, dropping some. The sample includes approximately 5,000 clones, 51% of them seen just once. As regards this clone: Gene names are mouse gene names. Sequencing ends 1 residue short of the CDR3 end; the germline J gene provides the rest.

The J gene is TRBJ2-4, the V gene TRBV26; D uncertain. The sequencing input was gut tissue. The receptor was isolated from a female BALB/c mouse given C57BL/6 T cells with graft-versus-host disease after an allogeneic hematopoietic cell transplant. The CDR3 protein is CASSLATQSPTLYF. The covered CDR3 bases are TGTGCCAGCAGTCTGGCGACACAAAGCCCAACCTTGTAC.